This T cell receptor beta chain was sequenced for a study of Tregs in tolerant kidney transplant recipients (dated by TCRdb to about 2019). Some background on the complete study: TCRbeta sequencing was used in the study to identify donor-specific regulatory T cells before combined kidney and bone marrow transplantation, and the identified cells were then tracked after transplant. Points the paper makes about the study in general: In tolerant patients, donor-specific Tregs expanded more than Tregs overall, which suggests antigen-driven rather than nonspecific expansion. Biological reproducibility was not directly addressed, though technical replication error appeared minimal. The study was constrained by small patient numbers, and validation of the findings is required in larger populations and under other immunosuppression protocols. For some patients, the PCR primers changed as time went on, which meant samples from those patients could not be compared with one another at the nucleotide level. Expanding Tregs with activated donor B cells appeared to identify the most biologically relevant and donor-specific TCRbeta repertoire.

Regarding this clone: This clone's antigen is unknown. Nothing much larger sits one base from this clone, and base qualities are not available.

The transplants used related donors with nonmyeloablative bone marrow transplantation, and mixed chimerism in the human trials was transient. Unstimulated Tregs (CD4+CD25+CD127-), CD4+ non-Tregs (CD4+CD25-), CD4 and CD8 cells were FACS-sorted from thawed PBMCs. Several combined kidney and bone marrow transplant recipients from the ITN036ST trial were included as patients, and samples were available only from these trial subjects. Healthy control blood was separated into PBMCs by Ficoll density gradient and cryopreserved, and patient PBMCs were collected both before and after transplant. For TCRbeta CDR3 sequencing, genomic DNA from the sorted cells was extracted using the QIAGEN DNeasy Blood and Tissue Kit. High-throughput TCRbeta CDR3 sequencing was carried out commercially through immunoSEQ, with PCR amplification with bias correction and internal controls included. For the original study's pipeline: Unique productive TCRbeta sequences were defined by CDR3 nucleotide sequence where primers matched, and otherwise by CDR3 amino acid sequence together with Vbeta and Jbeta genes. To correct for sorting error, sequences found in more than one sorted population at a frequency ratio of 2:1 or less were discarded, and the remaining shared sequences were assigned to the population with the higher frequency. Sequences were defined as donor-reactive when expanded at least 5-fold in CFSE-low cells versus unstimulated cells and present at a frequency of at least 0.01% in CFSE-low cells. Repertoire divergence was quantified by Jensen-Shannon divergence using the top 100 TCRbeta sequences ranked by frequency. For samples with multiple sequencing runs, sorting error was corrected in each run separately before the runs were combined. TCRdb re-hosts the immuneACCESS table, in-frame sequences only. Its copies lack some clones; in the studies checked, an unresolved V gene accounts for under half of them, and the cause for the rest is not known. The DNA was the basis for D and trimming; V, J and clone size are from that table. This sample has tens of thousands of clones in its table, and 93% of those were observed once. In total, the top ten clones hold around 1.6% of the sample.

Counted from cysteine to phenylalanine, this CDR3 has 16 amino acids. The DNA shown is the 48-base CDR3, in frame from base 1. V is clipped by 2 bases and J by 1 base, and the sequence between their germline boundaries is 11 bases long. The CDR1 and CDR2 encoded by the germline V gene are MRHNA and SNTAGT. The rearrangement joined TRBV6-4 to TRBJ2-2; D gene: possibly TRBD1, on 6 matching bases. This specimen consisted of CD4+ T cells from blood (PBMCs), obtained 12 months after the transplant. This receptor was identified in a human patient who received a combined kidney and bone marrow transplant. Post transplant, some T cells may arise from the graft donor. The encoded CDR3 is CASSDVGGRNTGELFF. In nucleotides, the sequence is TGTGCCAGCAGTGACGTAGGGGGTCGGAACACCGGGGAGCTGTTTTTT.